Below, 32 T cell receptor beta chains from the same sample are listed, as sequenced in a study of regulatory T cells in long-lasting Graves disease (dated by TCRdb to the early 2020s). The library was produced with multiplex PCR. Sequencing instrument: Illumina HiSeq 4000. iRepertoire HTBI primers and Arm-PCR amplification of CDR3 regions were used to construct TCR beta libraries. Through fastp at Q25 and MiXCR, TCRdb rebuilt clones from the public reads, retaining in-frame beta chains. Each entry is one CDR3 protein sequence, shown with its most common DNA and genes. This sample holds some 280,000 distinct CDR3 sequences; 22% were observed only once. The top ten hold about 61% of the sample. What this sample's time point label stands for: persistent/refractory GD, antithyroid drugs over 5 years with positive TRAb. For both TCR sequencing and RNA sequencing, RNA was extracted from PBMCs using TRIzol.

Material: peripheral blood mononuclear cells (PBMCs), obtained when the disease was refractory, from a patient treated with antithyroid drugs. The origin of the receptors is a female donor with Graves disease.

This clonotype showed up many times. This chain uses TRBV6-1 with TRBJ2-7, with a possible D match to TRBD2 (5 bases). This CDR3 has 13 amino acids. Looked up from germline, CDR1 is MNHNS and CDR2 is SASEGT. V was clipped by 8 bases and J by 4 bases, with 15 bases between them. The CDR3 coding sequence is TGTGCCAGCTCAGACACTAGAAGGTACGAGCAGTACTTC. As protein: CASSDTRRYEQYF.

This clonotype was picked up a small number of times. V usage is TRBV7-9 and J usage is TRBJ2-3, with 8 bases that match TRBD2. This CDR3 has 14 residues. V shed 6 bases, J shed 4 bases, and the junction held 6 bases outside the gene matches. Germline CDR1 reads SEHNR; CDR2 reads FQNEAQ (reference sequence). The CDR3 region has the DNA TGTGCCAGCAGGCTACCGGGGGGGCCAGATACGCAGTATTTT. Its protein product is CASRLPGGPDTQYF.

This clonotype appeared many times. The J gene is TRBJ2-5, the V gene TRBV11-2; 10 positions agree with TRBD2. With V trimmed by 5 bases and J by 2 bases, 5 bases remained unmatched. CDR1 and CDR2 from the germline V gene are SGHAT and FQNNGV. The length of the CDR3 is 15 residues. In nucleotides, the CDR3 is TGTGCCAGCAGCGCTTCTAGCGGGAGTCAAGAGACCCAGTACTTC. Protein product: CASSASSGSQETQYF.

This chain joins TRBV15 and TRBJ2-7, with a possible D match to TRBD1 (5 bases). Trimming removed 2 bases from V and 3 bases from J, with 14 bases in between. CDR1 and CDR2 from the germline V gene are LNHNV and YYDKDF (reference sequence). This CDR3 region has 15 residues. The CDR3 is CATSRSPWGGYEQYF. The CDR3, as DNA: TGTGCCACCAGCAGATCGCCGTGGGGCGGCTACGAGCAGTACTTC.

This clonotype came up many times. The V and J genes are TRBV28 and TRBJ2-7, with 10 nucleotides matching TRBD2. Germline V lookup: CDR1 MDHEN, CDR2 SYDVKM. This CDR3 is built from 15 residues. The V and J ends lost 4 bases and 0 bases, in that order; junction bases with no gene match: 3. CDR3 DNA: TGTGCCAGCAGTTCTAGCGGGAGTTACTCCTACGAGCAGTACTTC. It codes for CASSSSGSYSYEQYF. Full variable domain (missing parts from reference TRBV28 and TRBJ2-7): DVKVTQSSRYLVKRTGEKVFLECVQDMDHENMFWYRQDPGLGLRLIYFSYDVKMKEKGDIPEGYSVSREKKERFSLILESASTNQTSMYLCASSSSGSYSYEQYFGPGTRLTVT.

The chain uses TRBV28 and TRBJ2-2; TRBD2 aligns across 9 bases. The CDR3 is 19 amino acids. The trim removed 5 bases at V and 0 bases at J, leaving 13 bases unmatched. Looked up from germline, CDR1 is MDHEN and CDR2 is SYDVKM. The CDR3 bases are TGTGCCAGCAGTCCGACTGAGGGACTAGCCGATACGAACACCGGGGAGCTGTTTTTT. It translates to CASSPTEGLADTNTGELFF. Full variable domain (outside the CDR3, taken from reference TRBV28 and TRBJ2-2): DVKVTQSSRYLVKRTGEKVFLECVQDMDHENMFWYRQDPGLGLRLIYFSYDVKMKEKGDIPEGYSVSREKKERFSLILESASTNQTSMYLCASSPTEGLADTNTGELFFGEGSRLTVL.

As for this clonotype: Possible read error: a much larger clone is one base away. J is TRBJ2-7 and V is TRBV28, with TRBD1 as a possible D gene (6 bases). The CDR3 has 16 amino acids. Looked up from germline, CDR1 is MDHEN and CDR2 is SYDVKM. V shed 5 bases and J shed 4 bases, with 21 bases lying between them. The CDR3 reads CASSPPEGVGPYEQYF. DNA for the CDR3: TGTGCCAGCAGTCCCCCCGAGGGGGTGGGACCATACGAGCAGTACTTC.

This clonotype was observed a handful of times. A much larger clone differs from this one at a single base, so this may be a read error. The chain recombines TRBV6-5 with TRBJ1-2; 8 bases map to TRBD1. Germline CDR1 MNHEY, CDR2 SVGAGI. The CDR3 loop spans 16 amino acids. The CDR3 loop reads CAGSSPGQGVISGYTF. The CDR3 bases are TGTGCCGGCAGTTCCCCTGGACAGGGTGTAATTAGTGGCTACACCTTC.

The chain uses TRBV28 and TRBJ2-2; D perhaps matches TRBD2 (5 bases). V lost 7 bases and J lost 3, with 15 bases in between. The CDR3 is 15 residues long. Germline V lookup: CDR1 MDHEN, CDR2 SYDVKM. CDR3 DNA: TGTGCCAGCATCATGCCCCCGGGGTACACCGGGGAGCTGTTTTTT. This sequence encodes CASIMPPGYTGELFF.

This clonotype appeared a few times. The J gene is TRBJ2-5, the V gene TRBV6-1; D is perhaps TRBD1 (6 bases). Germline V gene sequence: CDR1 MNHNS, CDR2 SASEGT. The ends were cut back, 5 bases at V and 5 bases at J, with 15 bases in the middle. This CDR3 has 14 residues. The CDR3 region is CASSRDKAVETQYF. The CDR3 DNA follows: TGTGCCAGCAGTAGGGACAAAGCCGTGGAGACCCAGTACTTC.

The chain uses TRBV6-5 and TRBJ1-5; no definite D call. Germline V lookup: CDR1 MNHEY, CDR2 SVGAGI. The CDR3 length is 13 residues. V dropped 1 base and J dropped 5 bases, with 6 bases sitting between them. CDR3 sequence reads: CASSYLEDQPQHF. The DNA of the CDR3 is TGTGCCAGCAGTTACTTGGAGGATCAGCCCCAGCATTTT.

The V and J genes are TRBV7-2 and TRBJ1-2, with D unresolved. The CDR3 sequence is 12 residues long. Germline values: CDR1 SGHTA, CDR2 FQGNSA. V lost 1 base and J lost 8, with 8 bases in between. The CDR3 region is CASSLESWGYTF. CDR3 DNA: TGTGCCAGCAGCTTAGAGAGCTGGGGCTACACCTTC. The variable domain in full, completed from reference TRBV7-2 and TRBJ1-2, reads GAGVSQSPSNKVTEKGKDVELRCDPISGHTALYWYRQSLGQGLEFLIYFQGNSAPDKSGLPSDRFSAERTGGSVSTLTIQRTQQEDSAVYLCASSLESWGYTFGSGTRLTVV.

This clonotype has a count of ten or more. The V gene is TRBV7-9, the J gene TRBJ2-7, with TRBD1 identical over 7 bases. The length of the CDR3 is 14 residues. Germline V CDR1 and CDR2: SEHNR, FQNEAQ (reference sequence). V shed 5 bases and J 6 bases; nucleotides not matched to a gene: 10. The CDR3 bases are TGTGCCAGCAGCCCCCGACAGGGAATTAGCGAGCAGTACTTC. Translating gives CASSPRQGISEQYF.

This clonotype was counted ten times or more. This chain joins TRBV6-1 and TRBJ2-7, with 8 nucleotides matching TRBD1. CDR3 length equals 13 residues. CDR1 is MNHNS and CDR2 is SASEGT in the germline V gene. Losses at the gene ends were 6 bases for V and 4 bases for J; bases not matched to a gene: 5. The CDR3 sequence is CASRWGQVYEQYF. Written as DNA, the CDR3 is TGTGCCAGCAGATGGGGACAGGTATACGAGCAGTACTTC.

V gene TRBV6-1 combines with J gene TRBJ2-5; no clear D gene. This CDR3 is 10 amino acids long. Germline V CDR1 and CDR2: MNHNS, SASEGT. The germline V and J ends were trimmed by 8 bases and 3 bases, with 4 bases remaining between them. The chain's CDR3 is CASAKETQYF. The CDR3 nucleotides read TGTGCCAGCGCGAAAGAGACCCAGTACTTC.

This clonotype was counted ten times or more. The CDR3 DNA sequence: TGTGCCAGCAGTGCGGAAAAAGGAGGTATGGGGACTGAAGCTTTCTTT. Translated: CASSAEKGGMGTEAFF. This chain uses TRBV28 with TRBJ1-1; D remains ambiguous. CDR3 size: 16 residues. Germline assignment: CDR1 MDHEN and CDR2 SYDVKM. Deletions cut 5 bases from V and 5 bases from J, with 21 bases between.

The J gene is TRBJ1-2, the V gene TRBV29-1, with D possibly TRBD1 on 5 matching bases. CDR1 and CDR2 (germline): SQVTM, ANQGSEA. This CDR3 comprises 13 residues. The germline V and J ends were trimmed by 1 base and 6 bases, with 12 bases remaining between them. CDR3 DNA sequence: TGCAGCGTTGAAGCCAAAACAGGTCATGGCTACACCTTC. The encoded protein is CSVEAKTGHGYTF.

This clonotype has ten or more counts. This sequence joins TRBV2 and TRBJ2-7; 8 bases match TRBD1. Looked up from germline, CDR1 is SNHLY and CDR2 is FYNNEI. The CDR3 is 14 residues long. Trimming removed 5 bases from V and 0 bases from J; junction bases left unmatched: 3. As DNA, the CDR3 is TGTGCCAGCAGTTGGGGACAGGTCTCCTACGAGCAGTACTTC. Its protein is CASSWGQVSYEQYF.

This clonotype was picked up a small number of times. V usage is TRBV6-2 or TRBV6-3 and J usage is TRBJ2-1; D not certain. V lost 5 bases, J lost 8 bases, and 19 bases lay in between. The germline V gene has CDR1 MNHEY and CDR2 SVGEGT. This CDR3 region has 15 residues. The CDR3: CASSATTYRSHEQFF. DNA of the CDR3: TGTGCCAGCAGTGCCACCACCTATAGGAGTCATGAGCAGTTCTTC.

This clonotype was seen many times. This sequence joins TRBV3-1 and TRBJ2-7; tentatively, D is TRBD2 (5 bases). The CDR3 is 13 residues long. The germline V and J ends were trimmed by 2 bases and 4 bases, with 9 bases remaining between them. Germline loops: CDR1 LGHDT, CDR2 YNNKEL (reference sequence). The CDR3 nucleotides are TGTGCCAGCAGCCAATCGGGCGGGTACGAGCAGTACTTC. Its translation is CASSQSGGYEQYF.

In this sample, this clonotype turned up a few times. The rearrangement joins TRBV5-1 to TRBJ2-7, with no clear D. V was trimmed by 0 bases and J by 2 bases, leaving 6 bases between them. The CDR3 totals 13 residues. Germline V gene data show CDR1 as SGHRS and CDR2 as YFSETQ. The CDR3 region is CASSLATAYEQYF. The CDR3 DNA reads as TGCGCCAGCAGCTTGGCTACCGCCTACGAGCAGTACTTC.

This clonotype was recorded a few times. This chain uses TRBV18 with TRBJ1-5; TRBD1 might be the D (5 bases). The CDR3 totals 15 residues. CDR1 and CDR2 (germline): KGHSH, LQKENI. V shed 6 bases and J shed 5 bases, with 17 bases lying between them. The CDR3 loop reads CASSPGTARDQPQHF. The CDR3 nucleotides are TGTGCCAGCTCCCCTGGGACGGCCCGTGATCAGCCCCAGCATTTT.

This clonotype has just a few counts. J is TRBJ2-7 and V is TRBV20-1, with 7 bases that match TRBD1. Germline CDR1 is DFQATT and CDR2 is SNEGSKA (reference sequence). V gave up 4 bases and J gave up 5 bases; unmatched junction bases: 2. The CDR3 runs 11 residues. The CDR3 coding sequence is TGCAGTGCTAAGGGGGCAAACGAGCAGTACTTC. It yields the protein CSAKGANEQYF.

This clonotype showed up many times. V and J are TRBV27 and TRBJ1-6, with a weak D call TRBD1 (5 bases). Trimming removed 6 bases at V and 9 bases at J, with 18 bases between. The CDR3 has 15 residues. Germline V gene data show CDR1 as MNHEY and CDR2 as SMNVEV (reference sequence). The DNA for the CDR3 is TGTGCCAGCAGCTCCATCCAGGGACCGTTTTCACCCCTCCACTTT. Its protein product is CASSSIQGPFSPLHF.

There are a few counts of this clonotype. V is TRBV20-1 and J is TRBJ2-5; TRBD2 matches 9 bases. Germline V gives CDR1 DFQATT, CDR2 SNEGSKA (reference sequence). The CDR3 is 15 amino acids. V shed 1 base and J 0 bases; nucleotides not matched to a gene: 3. The CDR3 reads CSARVPSGDQETQYF. In nucleotides, the CDR3 is TGCAGTGCTAGAGTCCCTAGCGGGGACCAAGAGACCCAGTACTTC.

This clonotype has just a few counts. CDR3 amino acids: CASSPGGLSYEQYF. CDR3 DNA sequence: TGTGCCAGCAGCCCAGGGGGGCTCTCCTACGAGCAGTACTTC. The J gene is TRBJ2-7, the V gene TRBV3-1; a weak D match, TRBD1 (7 bases). This CDR3 is 14 amino acids long. Trimming stripped 4 bases from V and 0 bases from J, with 10 bases between. Germline V CDR1 and CDR2: LGHDT, YNNKEL (reference sequence).

The chain couples TRBV27 to TRBJ2-1, with 12 bases identical to TRBD2. Germline loops: CDR1 MNHEY, CDR2 SMNVEV (reference sequence). Trimming took 3 bases from V and 7 from J; bases not matched to a gene: 4. CDR3 size: 15 residues. The CDR3 loop reads CASSFLAGGWNEQFF. CDR3 nucleotide sequence: TGTGCCAGCAGTTTCCTAGCGGGAGGGTGGAATGAGCAGTTCTTC.

This chain joins TRBV11-2 and TRBJ2-3; 11 positions agree with TRBD2. The CDR3 loop spans 15 amino acids. Losses at the gene ends were 5 bases for V and 4 bases for J; bases not matched to a gene: 5. From germline, CDR1 is SGHAT and CDR2 FQNNGV. CDR3 DNA sequence: TGTGCCAGCAGCCTAACTAGCGGGAGATCAGATACGCAGTATTTT. It specifies CASSLTSGRSDTQYF.

The V and J genes are TRBV9 and TRBJ1-1, with a weak D call TRBD1 (5 bases). Germline assignment: CDR1 SGDLS and CDR2 YYNGEE. This CDR3 is built from 13 residues. Deletions cut 0 bases from V and 6 bases from J, with 9 bases between. As DNA, the CDR3 is TGTGCCAGCAGCGTAGGGGGGGGGGCTGAAGCTTTCTTT. It translates to CASSVGGGAEAFF.

This clonotype was picked up one time. The chain couples TRBV6-1 to TRBJ2-7; 9 bases are a match to TRBD1. The CDR3 is 18 amino acids. V gave up 6 bases and J gave up 3 bases; unmatched junction bases: 18. Per the germline V gene, CDR1 is MNHNS and CDR2 is SASEGT. CDR3 in amino acids: CASSVRTDRGEVGYEQYF. The CDR3 DNA follows: TGTGCCAGCAGCGTACGGACGGACAGGGGAGAAGTAGGCTACGAGCAGTACTTC.

The chain employs TRBV10-3 and TRBJ2-1, with a weak D call TRBD1 (6 bases). CDR3 length: 13 amino acids. The germline gives CDR1 ENHRY, CDR2 SYGVKD. Trimming took off 3 bases at V and 8 bases at J, with 11 bases between the two ends. The CDR3 spells CAISEVKGDEQFF. Written as DNA, the CDR3 is TGTGCCATCAGTGAAGTTAAGGGGGATGAGCAGTTCTTC.

In regard to this clonotype: A single base separates this from a much larger clone, so it may be a read error. The chain's CDR3 is CASSLFSGELFF. The CDR3 region has the DNA TGTGCCAGCAGTTTATTTTCCGGGGAGCTGTTTTTT. The chain employs TRBV28 and TRBJ2-2; D gene unclear. CDR1 and CDR2 from the germline V gene are MDHEN and SYDVKM. V was trimmed by 1 base and J by 6 bases, leaving 3 bases between them. The CDR3 consists of 12 residues. The full variable domain, its missing parts supplied by reference TRBV28 and TRBJ2-2, is DVKVTQSSRYLVKRTGEKVFLECVQDMDHENMFWYRQDPGLGLRLIYFSYDVKMKEKGDIPEGYSVSREKKERFSLILESASTNQTSMYLCASSLFSGELFFGEGSRLTVL.